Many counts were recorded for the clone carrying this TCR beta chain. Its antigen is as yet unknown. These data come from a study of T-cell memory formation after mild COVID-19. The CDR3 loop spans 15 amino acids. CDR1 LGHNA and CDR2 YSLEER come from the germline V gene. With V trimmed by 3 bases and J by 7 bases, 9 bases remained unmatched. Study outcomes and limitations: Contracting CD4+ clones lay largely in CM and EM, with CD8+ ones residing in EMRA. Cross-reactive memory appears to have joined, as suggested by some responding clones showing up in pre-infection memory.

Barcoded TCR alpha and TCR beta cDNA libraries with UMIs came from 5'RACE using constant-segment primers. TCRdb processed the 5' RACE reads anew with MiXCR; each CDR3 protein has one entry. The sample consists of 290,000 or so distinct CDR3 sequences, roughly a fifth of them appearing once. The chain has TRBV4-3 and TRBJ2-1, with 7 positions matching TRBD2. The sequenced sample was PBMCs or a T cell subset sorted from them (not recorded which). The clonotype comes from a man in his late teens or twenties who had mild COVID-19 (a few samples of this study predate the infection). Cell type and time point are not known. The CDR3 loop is CASSQERGRFNEQFF. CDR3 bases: TGCGCCAGCAGCCAGGAGCGGGGCCGTTTTAATGAGCAGTTCTTC.